The T cell receptor (beta chain) under discussion was sequenced for a study of cytomegalovirus exposure and HLA in healthy donors. V was trimmed by 1 base and J by 9 bases, leaving 13 bases between them. The CDR3 contains 14 residues. Germline V gene sequence: CDR1 SGHVS, CDR2 FQNEAQ. A multiplex PCR was run with 60 Vbeta primers and 13 Jbeta primers. Some clones are missing from TCRdb's copy, which holds only in-frame ones; the method was immunoSEQ multiplex PCR. The sample has about 160,000 clones; around 78% are singletons. The sequenced sample consisted of PBMCs. The sequence was obtained from a man aged 40-49 years in good health and CMV-seronegative. The rearrangement uses TRBV7-8 and TRBJ2-1; no firm D call. In DNA, the CDR3 is TGTGCCAGCAGCTTAGAAGCCTCCTTCGTTGAGCAGTTCTTC. The encoded protein is CASSLEASFVEQFF.